Presented here are 11 T cell receptor beta chains from one specimen sequenced in a study of CD8 T cells in ankylosing spondylitis (TCRdb year 2017). Results and caveats for the whole study, not just this receptor: A TCR beta motif made up of eight highly homologous amino acid variants appeared to be characteristic of blood from ankylosing spondylitis patients.

Preparation of the library involved 5' RACE. TCRdb lists the instrument as Illumina HiSeq 2500. TCRdb took the public reads, trimmed them with fastp at Q25, ran MiXCR for clone calling and kept in-frame beta chains. Records with the same CDR3 protein are collapsed into one entry carrying the most frequent genes and DNA. In this sample the table shows about 750,000 distinct CDR3 sequences, roughly 19% of which occur a single time. The leading ten clones occupy over 15% of the sample. Which antigens these TCRs recognize remains unknown. The sample taken for sequencing was blood, either unsorted or a sorted T cell fraction (not recorded which). These receptors were taken from a male donor with ankylosing spondylitis.

The J gene is TRBJ2-1, the V gene TRBV14; 7 positions match TRBD2. V was pared by 2 bases and J by 0 bases, with 7 bases of the junction left unmatched. This CDR3 comprises 17 residues. CDR1 SGHDN and CDR2 FVKESK come from the germline V gene. As DNA, the CDR3 is TGTGCCAGCAGCCAAATAGCGGGCTCAACCTCCTACAATGAGCAGTTCTTC. It yields the protein CASSQIAGSTSYNEQFF. The variable domain in full, completed from reference TRBV14 and TRBJ2-1, reads EAGVTQFPSHSVIEKGQTVTLRCDPISGHDNLYWYRRVMGKEIKFLLHFVKESKQDESGMPNNRFLAERTGGTYSTLKVQPAELEDSGVYFCASSQIAGSTSYNEQFFGPGTRLTVL.

For the CDR3, the DNA is TGTGCCACAGGCCCAGCGGGAGGAGGCTTCGGCAATGAGCAGTTCTTC. The encoded protein is CATGPAGGGFGNEQFF. The chain employs TRBV7-2 and TRBJ2-1; 9 nucleotides match TRBD2. V was pared by 10 bases and J by 6 bases, with 16 bases of the junction left unmatched. From germline, CDR1 is SGHTA and CDR2 FQGNSA. The CDR3 contains 16 residues.

This chain joins TRBV15 and TRBJ1-4; 7 bases are shared with TRBD1. The CDR3 spans 15 residues. Germline CDR1 and CDR2: LNHNV and YYDKDF (reference sequence). With 1 base clipped from V and 7 bases from J, the junction kept 6 bases outside the gene matches. CDR3 sequence (DNA): TGTGCCACCAGCAGAGCCAGGGGGAATGGTGAAAAACTGTTTTTT. Translated, it gives CATSRARGNGEKLFF.

This clonotype occurred many times. The chain uses TRBV7-3 and TRBJ2-3, with D perhaps TRBD1 (6 bases). Germline V gene sequence: CDR1 SGHTA, CDR2 FQGTGA. With 3 bases removed from V and 1 base from J, the gap between germline ends came to 8 bases. CDR3 length: 14 amino acids. The CDR3 here is CASSLNRGTDTQYF. The CDR3 DNA sequence: TGTGCCAGCAGCTTGAACAGGGGCACAGATACGCAGTATTTT.

This clonotype was picked up many times. The V call is TRBV12-3 or TRBV12-4, the J call TRBJ1-1; 7 positions agree with TRBD1. The CDR3 loop spans 13 amino acids. After removal of 6 bases from V and 5 bases from J, the junction contained 6 bases not matched to a gene. CDR3 sequence: CASSLDRRTEAFF. The CDR3 nucleotides read TGTGCCAGCAGCTTGGACAGGAGGACTGAAGCTTTCTTT.

The table lists this clonotype with a few counts. V gene TRBV5-1 combines with J gene TRBJ2-1; D not resolved. Germline values: CDR1 SGHRS, CDR2 YFSETQ. V lost 6 bases to trimming and J lost 3 bases, with 16 bases between them. The CDR3 consists of 15 residues. This CDR3 reads CASKGIPGDYNEQFF. The CDR3 coding sequence is TGCGCCAGCAAAGGAATACCAGGAGACTACAATGAGCAGTTCTTC.

This clonotype was counted between two and nine times. This rearrangement joins TRBV20-1 to TRBJ2-7; 9 positions match TRBD2. Unmatched junction bases numbered 12, after V lost 5 bases and J lost 7 bases. The germline V gene has CDR1 DFQATT and CDR2 SNEGSKA (reference sequence). The CDR3 is 14 residues long. The CDR3 sequence: CSAQRASGKNEQYF. CDR3 in DNA: TGCAGTGCTCAAAGGGCTAGCGGGAAGAATGAGCAGTACTTC.

This clonotype was counted between two and nine times. The chain couples TRBV15 to TRBJ2-1; tentatively, D is TRBD2 (6 bases). The CDR3 contains 14 residues. V lost 5 bases to trimming and J lost 7 bases, with 15 bases between them. Germline values: CDR1 LNHNV, CDR2 YYDKDF (reference sequence). The CDR3 nucleotides read TGTGCCACCAGCCGTCGGGGAGGACGAAATGAGCAGTTCTTC. Amino acid sequence: CATSRRGGRNEQFF.

The V and J genes are TRBV5-1 and TRBJ2-7; a weak D match, TRBD1 (6 bases). The CDR3 totals 13 residues. CDR1 SGHRS and CDR2 YFSETQ come from the germline V gene. The V gene lost 5 bases and the J gene lost 4 bases, with 13 bases spanning the gap. This chain's CDR3 is CASSRTAGYEQYF. Here the CDR3 DNA reads TGCGCCAGCAGTAGGACAGCAGGTTACGAGCAGTACTTC. The full variable domain, in which reference TRBV5-1 and TRBJ2-7 provide the parts outside the CDR3, is KAGVTQTPRYLIKTRGQQVTLSCSPISGHRSVSWYQQTPGQGLQFLFEYFSETQRNKGNFPGRFSGRQFSNSRSEMNVSTLELGDSALYLCASSRTAGYEQYFGPGTRLTVT.

This clonotype came up a few times. The chain is built from TRBV15 and TRBJ1-4, with 8 bases that match TRBD1. Germline V CDR1 and CDR2: LNHNV, YYDKDF (reference sequence). The junction had 3 bases not matched to a gene; V was cut back by 0 bases and J by 6 bases. The CDR3 contains 15 residues. The CDR3 nucleotides read TGTGCCACCAGCAGAGATCCGACAGGGGATGAAAAACTGTTTTTT. Its protein product is CATSRDPTGDEKLFF.

The chain links TRBV12-3 or TRBV12-4 to TRBJ1-5; D possibly corresponds to TRBD1 (6 bases). The CDR3 loop spans 12 amino acids. The V end lost 8 bases, the J end lost 5 bases, and 10 bases lay between the germline ends. CDR3 DNA: TGTGCCAGCGCTAGGGGGGATCAGCCCCAGCATTTT. This codes for CASARGDQPQHF.